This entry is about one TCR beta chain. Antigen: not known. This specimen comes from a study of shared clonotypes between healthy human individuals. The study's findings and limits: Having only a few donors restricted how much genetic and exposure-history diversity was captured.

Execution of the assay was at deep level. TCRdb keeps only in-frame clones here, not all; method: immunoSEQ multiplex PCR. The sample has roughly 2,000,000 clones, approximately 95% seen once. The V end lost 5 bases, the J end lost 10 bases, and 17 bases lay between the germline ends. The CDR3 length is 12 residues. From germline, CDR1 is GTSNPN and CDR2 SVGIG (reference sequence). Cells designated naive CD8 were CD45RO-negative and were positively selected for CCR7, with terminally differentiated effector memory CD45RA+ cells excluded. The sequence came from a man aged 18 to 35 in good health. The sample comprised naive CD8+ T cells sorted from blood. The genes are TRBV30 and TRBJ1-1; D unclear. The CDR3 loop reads CAWGPRVGLAFF. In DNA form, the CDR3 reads TGTGCCTGGGGGCCGAGAGTGGGCTTAGCTTTCTTT.